A selection of T cell receptor beta chains follows, all from one sample in a study of spatial heterogeneity in lung cancer. TCRdb independently ran MiXCR on the 5' RACE reads; one entry per CDR3 protein. The table has tens of thousands of distinct CDR3 sequences, less than 6.5% seen once. The specimen comprised PBMCs, sampled at follow-up. These receptors all stem from a female donor with early-stage non-small cell lung cancer. Both conserved end residues are part of each CDR3. The order of the fields is D gene, V gene, clone size, J gene, CDR3 protein, CDR3 DNA. A D gene is named only where the DNA matches it firmly. Where a row states a size, it is once, few, many or the class of an expanded clone; other rows omit it.

d_call: TRBD2
v_call: TRBV4-2
clone_size: many
j_call: TRBJ2-2
cdr3_aa: CASSQLAGPNTGELFF
cdr3_nt: TGTGCCAGCAGCCAACTAGCGGGCCCGAACACCGGGGAGCTGTTTTTT

d_call: .
v_call: TRBV7-2
clone_size: many
j_call: TRBJ1-1
cdr3_aa: CASSLGWGNEAFF
cdr3_nt: TGTGCCAGCAGCTTAGGGTGGGGGAATGAAGCTTTCTTT

d_call: TRBD2
v_call: TRBV10-3
clone_size: many
j_call: TRBJ2-7
cdr3_aa: CAISIGGTSVYEQYF
cdr3_nt: TGTGCCATCAGTATTGGCGGGACTAGCGTGTACGAGCAGTACTTC

d_call: TRBD2
v_call: TRBV7-9
clone_size: few
j_call: TRBJ2-1
cdr3_aa: CASSGERTSGRVYNEQFF
cdr3_nt: TGTGCCAGCAGCGGGGAGCGGACTAGCGGGAGAGTCTACAATGAGCAGTTCTTC

d_call: TRBD2
v_call: TRBV20-1
clone_size: many
j_call: TRBJ2-1
cdr3_aa: CSVWTSGPNEQFF
cdr3_nt: TGCAGTGTCTGGACTAGCGGTCCCAATGAGCAGTTCTTC

d_call: .
v_call: TRBV12-3/TRBV12-4
clone_size: .
j_call: TRBJ2-7
cdr3_aa: CASSPIYYEQYF
cdr3_nt: TGTGCCAGCAGCCCAATTTACTACGAGCAGTACTTC

d_call: TRBD2
v_call: TRBV10-3
clone_size: .
j_call: TRBJ2-3
cdr3_aa: CAISTGTSGRRGDTQYF
cdr3_nt: TGTGCCATCAGTACCGGGACTAGCGGGAGGAGGGGAGATACGCAGTATTTT

d_call: TRBD2
v_call: TRBV20-1
clone_size: many
j_call: TRBJ2-1
cdr3_aa: CSARDVSGTSGYNEQFF
cdr3_nt: TGCAGTGCTAGAGACGTCTCTGGGACTAGTGGGTACAATGAGCAGTTCTTC

d_call: TRBD2
v_call: TRBV23-1
clone_size: many
j_call: TRBJ2-3
cdr3_aa: CASRRRPSGSLTHSDTQYF
cdr3_nt: TGCGCCAGCAGACGCCGACCTAGCGGGAGTCTTACGCACTCCGATACGCAGTATTTT

d_call: .
v_call: TRBV2
clone_size: many
j_call: TRBJ2-1
cdr3_aa: CASSLLRSGSYNEQFF
cdr3_nt: TGTGCCAGCAGCCTTTTGCGTTCAGGATCCTACAATGAGCAGTTCTTC

d_call: TRBD1
v_call: TRBV18
clone_size: many
j_call: TRBJ2-1
cdr3_aa: CASSPSAFGTGTYNEQFF
cdr3_nt: TGTGCCAGCTCACCGTCCGCATTCGGGACAGGGACCTACAATGAGCAGTTCTTC

d_call: TRBD2
v_call: TRBV12-3/TRBV12-4
clone_size: many
j_call: TRBJ2-1
cdr3_aa: CASSLLAELSYNEQFF
cdr3_nt: TGTGCCAGCAGTTTACTAGCGGAACTCTCCTACAATGAGCAGTTCTTC

d_call: TRBD2
v_call: TRBV9
clone_size: many
j_call: TRBJ2-3
cdr3_aa: CASSGAAGGPADTQYF
cdr3_nt: TGTGCCAGCAGCGGAGCAGCGGGAGGGCCCGCAGATACGCAGTATTTT

d_call: .
v_call: TRBV2
clone_size: many
j_call: TRBJ1-1
cdr3_aa: CASRPTVVTEAFF
cdr3_nt: TGTGCCAGCAGACCGACGGTAGTAACTGAAGCTTTCTTT

d_call: TRBD2
v_call: TRBV7-9
clone_size: few
j_call: TRBJ2-5
cdr3_aa: CASSLGIWTSGGDQETQYF
cdr3_nt: TGTGCCAGCAGCTTAGGGATTTGGACTAGCGGGGGAGACCAAGAGACCCAGTACTTC

d_call: TRBD1
v_call: TRBV12-3/TRBV12-4
clone_size: .
j_call: TRBJ1-2
cdr3_aa: CASSLGGGSYGYTF
cdr3_nt: TGTGCCAGCAGTTTAGGAGGGGGCTCCTATGGCTACACCTTC

d_call: TRBD2
v_call: TRBV5-1
clone_size: many
j_call: TRBJ2-7
cdr3_aa: CASSLGGERGGYEQYF
cdr3_nt: TGCGCCAGCAGCTTGGGAGGGGAGCGGGGAGGCTACGAGCAGTACTTC

d_call: .
v_call: TRBV7-9
clone_size: many
j_call: TRBJ2-7
cdr3_aa: CASSWDGTYEQYF
cdr3_nt: TGTGCCAGCAGCTGGGACGGGACCTACGAGCAGTACTTC

d_call: TRBD2
v_call: TRBV6-6
clone_size: many
j_call: TRBJ2-3
cdr3_aa: CASSAGDLPSTDTQYF
cdr3_nt: TGTGCCAGCAGCGCGGGGGATCTTCCTAGCACAGATACGCAGTATTTT

d_call: TRBD1
v_call: TRBV30
clone_size: many
j_call: TRBJ2-4
cdr3_aa: CALGQEGKNIQYF
cdr3_nt: TGTGCCTTGGGACAGGAGGGCAAAAACATTCAGTACTTC

d_call: .
v_call: TRBV7-2
clone_size: few
j_call: TRBJ1-1
cdr3_aa: CASSLFEGNNEAFF
cdr3_nt: TGTGCCAGCAGCTTATTTGAGGGTAACAATGAAGCTTTCTTT

d_call: TRBD2
v_call: TRBV20-1
clone_size: few
j_call: TRBJ2-1
cdr3_aa: CSAHTLAGVSNEQFF
cdr3_nt: TGCAGTGCTCACACTCTAGCGGGGGTGAGCAATGAGCAGTTCTTC

d_call: TRBD1
v_call: TRBV7-9
clone_size: many
j_call: TRBJ1-1
cdr3_aa: CASNKNQGTDNTEAFF
cdr3_nt: TGTGCCAGCAATAAAAATCAAGGGACAGATAACACTGAAGCTTTCTTT

d_call: .
v_call: TRBV15
clone_size: few
j_call: TRBJ2-1
cdr3_aa: CATSRIYNEQFF
cdr3_nt: TGTGCCACCAGCAGGATCTACAATGAGCAGTTCTTC

d_call: .
v_call: TRBV12-3/TRBV12-4
clone_size: many
j_call: TRBJ2-5
cdr3_aa: CASSFRGARQETQYF
cdr3_nt: TGTGCCAGCAGTTTTCGGGGGGCCCGCCAAGAGACCCAGTACTTC

d_call: TRBD2
v_call: TRBV27
clone_size: .
j_call: TRBJ2-1
cdr3_aa: CASSLVAGLYNEQFF
cdr3_nt: TGTGCCAGCAGTTTGGTAGCGGGCCTCTACAATGAGCAGTTCTTC

d_call: TRBD2
v_call: TRBV6-5
clone_size: many
j_call: TRBJ2-7
cdr3_aa: CASSSLAASSYEQYF
cdr3_nt: TGTGCCAGCAGTTCTCTAGCGGCCAGCTCCTACGAGCAGTACTTC

d_call: .
v_call: TRBV7-8
clone_size: few
j_call: TRBJ2-1
cdr3_aa: CASRLATEQFF
cdr3_nt: TGTGCCAGCAGATTAGCAACTGAGCAGTTCTTC

d_call: .
v_call: TRBV7-2
clone_size: many
j_call: TRBJ1-5
cdr3_aa: CASSPASVQPQHF
cdr3_nt: TGTGCCAGCAGCCCAGCCTCTGTTCAGCCCCAGCATTTT

d_call: .
v_call: TRBV7-6
clone_size: many
j_call: TRBJ2-5
cdr3_aa: CASSPGGTQYF
cdr3_nt: TGTGCCAGCAGCCCCGGGGGGACCCAGTACTTC

d_call: .
v_call: TRBV7-2
clone_size: few
j_call: TRBJ1-4
cdr3_aa: CASSLGVVEKLFF
cdr3_nt: TGTGCCAGCAGCTTAGGAGTGGTAGAAAAACTGTTTTTT

d_call: .
v_call: TRBV20-1
clone_size: many
j_call: TRBJ1-1
cdr3_aa: CSAMLGTEAFF
cdr3_nt: TGCAGTGCTATGTTGGGCACTGAAGCTTTCTTT

d_call: TRBD2
v_call: TRBV28
clone_size: many
j_call: TRBJ2-1
cdr3_aa: CASTAGGTNEQFF
cdr3_nt: TGTGCCAGCACTGCGGGAGGGACCAATGAGCAGTTCTTC

d_call: .
v_call: TRBV6-5
clone_size: many
j_call: TRBJ2-1
cdr3_aa: CASSYSSNYNEQFF
cdr3_nt: TGTGCCAGCAGTTACTCCAGTAACTACAATGAGCAGTTCTTC

d_call: .
v_call: TRBV10-3
clone_size: many
j_call: TRBJ1-2
cdr3_aa: CAISTLQGLGTF
cdr3_nt: TGTGCCATCAGTACGTTACAGGGACTGGGGACCTTC

d_call: .
v_call: TRBV19
clone_size: .
j_call: TRBJ2-1
cdr3_aa: CASSIGDYNEQFF
cdr3_nt: TGTGCCAGTAGTATAGGGGATTACAATGAGCAGTTCTTC